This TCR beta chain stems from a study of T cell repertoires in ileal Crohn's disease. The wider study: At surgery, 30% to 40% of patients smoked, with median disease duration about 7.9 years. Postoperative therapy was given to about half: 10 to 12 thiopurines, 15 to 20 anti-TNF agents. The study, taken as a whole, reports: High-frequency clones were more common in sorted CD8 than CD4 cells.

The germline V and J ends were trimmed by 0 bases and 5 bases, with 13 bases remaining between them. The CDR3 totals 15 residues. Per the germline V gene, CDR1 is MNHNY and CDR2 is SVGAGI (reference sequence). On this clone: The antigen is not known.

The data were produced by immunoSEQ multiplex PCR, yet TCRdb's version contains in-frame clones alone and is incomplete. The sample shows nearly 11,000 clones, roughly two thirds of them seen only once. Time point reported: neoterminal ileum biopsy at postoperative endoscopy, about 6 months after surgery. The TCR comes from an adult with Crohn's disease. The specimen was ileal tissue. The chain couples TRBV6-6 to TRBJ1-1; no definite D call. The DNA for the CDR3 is TGTGCCAGCAGTTACTCCACGGAGTCTCTGACTGAAGCTTTCTTT. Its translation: CASSYSTESLTEAFF.